This TCR beta chain was profiled in a study of OX40 agonist ivuxolimab in advanced cancers. Study-wide results and caveats: Average numbers of expanded clones were greater in CD8+ T cells than in CD4+.

This clone has more than one count but fewer than ten. What it binds is not known. The junction departs from the called germline gene at one end, perhaps through a read error. Repertoires were generated with immunoSEQ multiplex PCR, while TCRdb's copy carries only in-frame clones and drops some. This sample has fewer than 100,000 clones, with around 85% found just once. The source of this sequence is an adult with an advanced solid tumor such as melanoma, head and neck, liver or kidney cancer. Sequencing used CD4+ or CD8+ T cells sorted from blood, obtained in a trial of the OX40 agonist ivuxolimab.

The CDR3, as DNA: TGCGCCAGCAGCTTGGCTGCGGATGACAGGGGGCAAAACTTC. Protein sequence: CASSLAADDRGQNF. The J gene is TRBJ2-5, the V gene TRBV5-1; 10 positions agree with TRBD1. Germline V gene data show CDR1 as SGHRS and CDR2 as YFSETQ. This CDR3 contains 14 residues.